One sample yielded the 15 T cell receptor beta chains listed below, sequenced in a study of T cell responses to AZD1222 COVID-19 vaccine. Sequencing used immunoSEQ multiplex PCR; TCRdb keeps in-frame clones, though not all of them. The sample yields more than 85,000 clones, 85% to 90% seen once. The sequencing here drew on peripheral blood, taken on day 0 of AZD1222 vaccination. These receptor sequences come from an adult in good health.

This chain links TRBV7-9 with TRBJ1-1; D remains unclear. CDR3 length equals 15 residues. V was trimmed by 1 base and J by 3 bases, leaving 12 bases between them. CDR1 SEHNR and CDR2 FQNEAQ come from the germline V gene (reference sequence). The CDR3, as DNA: TGTGCCAGCAGCTTAGAAGGGAGGAGATACACTGAAGCTTTCTTT. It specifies CASSLEGRRYTEAFF.

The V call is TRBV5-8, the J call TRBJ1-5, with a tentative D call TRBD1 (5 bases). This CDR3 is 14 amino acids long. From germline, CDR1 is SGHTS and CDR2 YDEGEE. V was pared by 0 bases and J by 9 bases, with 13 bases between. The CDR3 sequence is CASSLVAGIGPQHF. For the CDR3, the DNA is TGTGCCAGCAGCTTGGTTGCAGGGATTGGGCCCCAGCATTTT.

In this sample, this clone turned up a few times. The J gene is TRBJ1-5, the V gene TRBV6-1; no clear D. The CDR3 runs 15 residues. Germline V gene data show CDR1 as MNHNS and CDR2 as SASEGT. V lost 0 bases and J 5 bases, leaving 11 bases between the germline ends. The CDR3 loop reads CASSEALFLDQPQHF. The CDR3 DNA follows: TGTGCCAGCAGTGAAGCCTTGTTCCTAGATCAGCCCCAGCATTTT.

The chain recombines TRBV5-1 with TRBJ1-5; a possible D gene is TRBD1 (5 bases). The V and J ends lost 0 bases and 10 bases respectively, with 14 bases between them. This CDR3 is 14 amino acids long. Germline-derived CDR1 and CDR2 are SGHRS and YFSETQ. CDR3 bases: TGCGCCAGCAGCTTGGGCCAGGGTGAGGACCCCCAGCATTTT. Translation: CASSLGQGEDPQHF.

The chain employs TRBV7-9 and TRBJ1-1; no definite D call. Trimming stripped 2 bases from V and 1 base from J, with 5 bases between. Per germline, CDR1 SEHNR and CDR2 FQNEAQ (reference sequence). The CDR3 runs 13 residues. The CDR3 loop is CASSLRQNTEAFF. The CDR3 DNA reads TGTGCCAGCAGCTTAAGGCAGAACACTGAAGCTTTCTTT.

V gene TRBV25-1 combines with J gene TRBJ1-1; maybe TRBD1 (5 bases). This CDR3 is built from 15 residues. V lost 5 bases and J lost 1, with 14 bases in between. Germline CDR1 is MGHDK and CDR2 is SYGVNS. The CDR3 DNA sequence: TGTGCCAGCAGTACACCGGACACCGCGAACACTGAAGCTTTCTTT. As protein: CASSTPDTANTEAFF.

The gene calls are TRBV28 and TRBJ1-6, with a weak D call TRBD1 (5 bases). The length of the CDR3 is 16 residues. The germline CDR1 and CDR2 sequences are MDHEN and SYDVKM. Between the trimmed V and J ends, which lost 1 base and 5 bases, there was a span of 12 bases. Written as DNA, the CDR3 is TGTGCCAGCAGTTTATTCGGGGCCCTGAATAATTCACCCCTCCACTTT. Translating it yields CASSLFGALNNSPLHF.

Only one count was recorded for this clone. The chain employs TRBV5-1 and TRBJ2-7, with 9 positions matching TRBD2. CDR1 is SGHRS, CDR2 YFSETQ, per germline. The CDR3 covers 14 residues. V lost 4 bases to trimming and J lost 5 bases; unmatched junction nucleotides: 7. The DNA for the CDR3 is TGCGCCAGCAGCCTTAGCGGGAGCAAACACGAGCAGTACTTC. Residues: CASSLSGSKHEQYF.

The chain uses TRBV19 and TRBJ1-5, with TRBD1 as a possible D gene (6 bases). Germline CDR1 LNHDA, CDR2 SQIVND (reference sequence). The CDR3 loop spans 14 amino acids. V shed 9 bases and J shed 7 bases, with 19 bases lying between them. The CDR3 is CASSPSQGWQPQHF. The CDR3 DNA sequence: TGTGCCAGCTCCCCCTCACAGGGTTGGCAGCCCCAGCATTTT.

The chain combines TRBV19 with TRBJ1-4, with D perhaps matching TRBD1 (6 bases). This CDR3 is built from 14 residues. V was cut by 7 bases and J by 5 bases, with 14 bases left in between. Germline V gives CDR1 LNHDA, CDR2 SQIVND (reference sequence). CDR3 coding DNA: TGTGCCAGTAATAGGGGGGTTCCGAATGAAAAACTGTTTTTT. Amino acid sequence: CASNRGVPNEKLFF.

In DNA, the CDR3 is TGTGCCAGCAGTTACCCGCCGACAGGTAGAATTTCACAAGCCGACGAGCAGTACTTC. Residues: CASSYPPTGRISQADEQYF. V gene TRBV6-2 or TRBV6-3 combines with J gene TRBJ2-7; a possible D gene is TRBD1 (6 bases). The CDR3 is made up of 19 amino acids. Germline lookup yields CDR1 MNHEY and CDR2 SVGEGT. Trimming removed 2 bases from V and 5 bases from J, with 28 bases in between.

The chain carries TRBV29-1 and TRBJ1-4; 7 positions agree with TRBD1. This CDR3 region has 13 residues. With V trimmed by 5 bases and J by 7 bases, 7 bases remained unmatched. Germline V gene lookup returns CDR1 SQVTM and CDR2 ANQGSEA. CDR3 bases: TGCAGCGTTATAGGGGGCGTCGGTGAAAAACTGTTTTTT. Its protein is CSVIGGVGEKLFF. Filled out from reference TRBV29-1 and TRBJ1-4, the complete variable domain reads SAVISQKPSRDICQRGTSLTIQCQVDSQVTMMFWYRQQPGQSLTLIATANQGSEATYESGFVIDKFPISRPNLTFSTLTVSNMSPEDSSIYLCSVIGGVGEKLFFGSGTQLSVL.

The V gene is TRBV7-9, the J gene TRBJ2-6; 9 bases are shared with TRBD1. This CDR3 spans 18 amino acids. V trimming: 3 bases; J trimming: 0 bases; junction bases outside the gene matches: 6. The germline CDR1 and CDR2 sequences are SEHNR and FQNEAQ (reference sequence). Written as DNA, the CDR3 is TGTGCCAGCAGCTTGGGACAGGGAAGGTTCTCTGGGGCCAACGTCCTGACTTTC. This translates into CASSLGQGRFSGANVLTF.

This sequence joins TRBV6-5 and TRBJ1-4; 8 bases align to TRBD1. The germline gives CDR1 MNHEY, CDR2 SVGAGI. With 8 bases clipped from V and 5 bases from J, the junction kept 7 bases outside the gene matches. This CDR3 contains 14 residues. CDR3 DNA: TGTGCCAGCGAGACAGGGGAGTCGAATGAAAAACTGTTTTTT. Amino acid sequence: CASETGESNEKLFF.

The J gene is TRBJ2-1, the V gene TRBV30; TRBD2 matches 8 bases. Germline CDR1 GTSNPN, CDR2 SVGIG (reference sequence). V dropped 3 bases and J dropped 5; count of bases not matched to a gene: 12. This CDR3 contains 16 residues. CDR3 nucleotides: TGTGCCTGGAGCGACCCGAGGAGCGGGGGTAACAATGAGCAGTTCTTC. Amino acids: CAWSDPRSGGNNEQFF.